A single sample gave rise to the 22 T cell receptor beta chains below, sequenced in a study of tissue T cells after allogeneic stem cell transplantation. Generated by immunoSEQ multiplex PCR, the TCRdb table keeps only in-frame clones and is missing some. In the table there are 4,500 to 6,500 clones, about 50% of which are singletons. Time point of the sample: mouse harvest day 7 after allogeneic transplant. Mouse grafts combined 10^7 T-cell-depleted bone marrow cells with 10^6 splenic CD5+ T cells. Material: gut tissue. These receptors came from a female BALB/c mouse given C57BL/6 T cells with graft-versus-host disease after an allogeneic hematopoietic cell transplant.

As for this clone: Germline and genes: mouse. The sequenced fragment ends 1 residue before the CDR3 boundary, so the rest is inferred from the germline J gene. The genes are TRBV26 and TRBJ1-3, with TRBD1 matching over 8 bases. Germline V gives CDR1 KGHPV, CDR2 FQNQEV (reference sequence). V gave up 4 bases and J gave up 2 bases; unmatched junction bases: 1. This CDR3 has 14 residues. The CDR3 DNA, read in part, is TGTGCCAGCAGTCCGACAGGGGCTGGAAATACGCTCTAT. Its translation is CASSPTGAGNTLY. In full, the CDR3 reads CASSPTGAGNTLYF.

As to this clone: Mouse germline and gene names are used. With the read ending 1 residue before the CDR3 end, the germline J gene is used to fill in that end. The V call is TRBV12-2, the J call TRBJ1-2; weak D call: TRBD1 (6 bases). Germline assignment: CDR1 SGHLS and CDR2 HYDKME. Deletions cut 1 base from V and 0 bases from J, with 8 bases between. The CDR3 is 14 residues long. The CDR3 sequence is CASSLGHTNSDYTF. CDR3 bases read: TGTGCCAGCTCTCTGGGACACACAAACTCCGACTACACC.

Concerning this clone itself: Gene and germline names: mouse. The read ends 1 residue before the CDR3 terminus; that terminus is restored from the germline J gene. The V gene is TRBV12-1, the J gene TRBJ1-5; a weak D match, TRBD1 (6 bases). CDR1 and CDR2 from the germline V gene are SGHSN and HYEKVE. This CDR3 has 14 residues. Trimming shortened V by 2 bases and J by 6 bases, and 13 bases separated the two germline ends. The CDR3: CASSPQGRGQAPLF. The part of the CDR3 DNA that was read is TGTGCCAGCTCTCCTCAGGGGAGGGGCCAGGCTCCGCTT.

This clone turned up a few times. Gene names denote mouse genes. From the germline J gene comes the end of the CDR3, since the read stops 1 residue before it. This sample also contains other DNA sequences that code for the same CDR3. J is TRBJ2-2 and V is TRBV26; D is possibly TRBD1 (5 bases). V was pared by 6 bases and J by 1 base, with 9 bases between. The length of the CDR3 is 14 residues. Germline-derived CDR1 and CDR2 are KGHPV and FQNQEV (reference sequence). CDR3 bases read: TGTGCCAGCAGCCGTCAGGGAAACACCGGGCAGCTCTAC. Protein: CASSRQGNTGQLY. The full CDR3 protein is CASSRQGNTGQLYF.

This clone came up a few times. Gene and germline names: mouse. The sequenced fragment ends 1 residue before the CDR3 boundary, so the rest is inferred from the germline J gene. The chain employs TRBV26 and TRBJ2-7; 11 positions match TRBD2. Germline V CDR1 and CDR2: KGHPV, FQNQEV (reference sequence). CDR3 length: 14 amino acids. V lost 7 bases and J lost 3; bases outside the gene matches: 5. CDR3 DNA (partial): TGTGCCAGCACCCCGGGACTGGGGGTCTATGAACAGTAC. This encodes CASTPGLGVYEQY. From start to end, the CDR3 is CASTPGLGVYEQYF.

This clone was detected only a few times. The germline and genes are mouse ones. The CDR3 bases that were read are TGTGCCAGCAGCCAAGAAGGGGGGGGGCAAGACACCCAGTAC. Translated, it gives CASSQEGGGQDTQY. The entire CDR3 sequence reads CASSQEGGGQDTQYF. The chain joins TRBV2 to TRBJ2-5; tentative D call: TRBD2 (7 bases). The read comes to an end 1 residue before the CDR3 does, leaving the germline J gene to fill in the end. Trimming pared 0 bases from V and 3 bases from J, leaving 10 bases between. Germline-derived CDR1 and CDR2 are LGHNA and YSYQKL. This CDR3 is 15 amino acids long. The complete variable domain, with remaining parts taken from reference TRBV2 and TRBJ2-5, reads DPKIIQKPKYLVAVTGSEKILICEQYLGHNAMYWYRQSAKKPLEFMFSYSYQKLMDNQTASSRFQPQSSKKNHLDLQITALKPDDSATYFCASSQEGGGQDTQYFGPGTRLLVL.

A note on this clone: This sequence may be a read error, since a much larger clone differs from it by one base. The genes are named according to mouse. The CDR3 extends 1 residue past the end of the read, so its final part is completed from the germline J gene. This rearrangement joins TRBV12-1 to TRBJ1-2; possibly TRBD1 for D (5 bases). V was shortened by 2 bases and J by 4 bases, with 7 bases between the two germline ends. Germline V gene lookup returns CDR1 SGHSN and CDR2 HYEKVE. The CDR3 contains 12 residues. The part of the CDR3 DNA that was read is TGTGCCAGCTCTCATGGGGGCTCCGACTACACC. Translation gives CASSHGGSDYT. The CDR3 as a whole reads CASSHGGSDYTF.

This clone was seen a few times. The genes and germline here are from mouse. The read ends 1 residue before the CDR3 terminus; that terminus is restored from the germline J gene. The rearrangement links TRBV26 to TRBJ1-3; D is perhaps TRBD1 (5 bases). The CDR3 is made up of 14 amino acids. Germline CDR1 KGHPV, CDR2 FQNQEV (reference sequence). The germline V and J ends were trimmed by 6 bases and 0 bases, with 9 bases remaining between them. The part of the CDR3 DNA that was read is TGTGCCAGCAGCCCGACAGTTTCTGGAAATACGCTCTAT. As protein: CASSPTVSGNTLY. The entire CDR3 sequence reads CASSPTVSGNTLYF.

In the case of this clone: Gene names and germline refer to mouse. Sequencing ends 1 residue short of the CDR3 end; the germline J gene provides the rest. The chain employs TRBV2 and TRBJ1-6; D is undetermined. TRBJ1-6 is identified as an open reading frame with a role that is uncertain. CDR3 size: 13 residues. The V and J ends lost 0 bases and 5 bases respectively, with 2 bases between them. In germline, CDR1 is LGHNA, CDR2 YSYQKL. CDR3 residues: CASSQEDNSPLYF. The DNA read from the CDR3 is TGTGCCAGCAGCCAAGAAGATAATTCGCCCCTCTAC.

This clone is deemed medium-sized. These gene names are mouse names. CDR3 DNA (partial): TGTGCCAGCTCCCCCGGGACAGGGGGCGCTGAGCAGTTC. It specifies CASSPGTGGAEQF. The whole CDR3 protein reads CASSPGTGGAEQFF. The rearrangement joins TRBV12-2 to TRBJ2-1; 12 bases match TRBD1. The read comes to an end 1 residue before the CDR3 does, leaving the germline J gene to fill in the end. The CDR3 is 14 residues long. Looked up from germline, CDR1 is SGHLS and CDR2 is HYDKME. V lost 4 bases and J lost 7; bases outside the gene matches: 4.

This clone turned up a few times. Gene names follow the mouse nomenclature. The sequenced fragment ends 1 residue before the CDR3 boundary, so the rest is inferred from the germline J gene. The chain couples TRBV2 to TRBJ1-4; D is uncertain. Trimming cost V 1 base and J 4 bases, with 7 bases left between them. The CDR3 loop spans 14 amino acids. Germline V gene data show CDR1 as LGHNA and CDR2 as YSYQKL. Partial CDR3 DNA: TGTGCCAGCAGCCAAGTCGGCAGCAACGAAAGATTATTT. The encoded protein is CASSQVGSNERLF. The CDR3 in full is CASSQVGSNERLFF.

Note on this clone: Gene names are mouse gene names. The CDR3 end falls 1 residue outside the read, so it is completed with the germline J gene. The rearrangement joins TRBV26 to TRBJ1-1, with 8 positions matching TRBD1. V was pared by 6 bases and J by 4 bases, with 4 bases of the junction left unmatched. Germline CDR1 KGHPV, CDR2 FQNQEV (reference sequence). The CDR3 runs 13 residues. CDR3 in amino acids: CASSPGQVTEVFF. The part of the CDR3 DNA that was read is TGTGCCAGCAGCCCGGGACAGGTCACAGAAGTCTTC.

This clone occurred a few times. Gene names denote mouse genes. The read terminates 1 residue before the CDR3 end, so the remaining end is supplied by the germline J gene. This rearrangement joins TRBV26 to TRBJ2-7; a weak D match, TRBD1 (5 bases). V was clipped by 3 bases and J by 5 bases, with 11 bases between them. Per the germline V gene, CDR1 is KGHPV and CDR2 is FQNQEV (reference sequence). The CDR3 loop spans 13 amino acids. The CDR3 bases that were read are TGTGCCAGCAGTCTCCCAGGGCGAGATGAACAGTAC. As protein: CASSLPGRDEQY. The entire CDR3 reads CASSLPGRDEQYF.

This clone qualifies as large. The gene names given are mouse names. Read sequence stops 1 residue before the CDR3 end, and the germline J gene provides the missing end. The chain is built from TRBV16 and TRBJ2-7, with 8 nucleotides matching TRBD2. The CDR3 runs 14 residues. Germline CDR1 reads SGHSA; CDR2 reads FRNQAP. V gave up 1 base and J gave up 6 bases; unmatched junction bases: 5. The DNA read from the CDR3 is TGTGCAAGCAGCTTAGCGGGGGGGCGCGGTGAACAGTAC. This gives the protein CASSLAGGRGEQY. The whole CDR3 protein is CASSLAGGRGEQYF.

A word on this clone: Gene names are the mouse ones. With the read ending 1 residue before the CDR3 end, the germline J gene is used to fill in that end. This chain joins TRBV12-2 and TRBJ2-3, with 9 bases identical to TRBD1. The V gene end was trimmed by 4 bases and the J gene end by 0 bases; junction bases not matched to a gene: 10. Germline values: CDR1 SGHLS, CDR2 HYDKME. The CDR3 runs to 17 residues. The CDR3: CASSLQGASPSAETLYF. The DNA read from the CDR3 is TGTGCCAGCTCCCTACAGGGGGCTTCCCCTAGTGCAGAAACGCTGTAT.

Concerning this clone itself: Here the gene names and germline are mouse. This CDR3 is CASSLEGNTLYF. CDR3 bases read: TGTGCCAGCAGTCTGGAGGGAAATACGCTCTAT. The V and J genes are TRBV26 and TRBJ1-3; D uncertain. Sequencing ends 1 residue short of the CDR3 end; the germline J gene provides the rest. Germline values: CDR1 KGHPV, CDR2 FQNQEV (reference sequence). This CDR3 has 12 residues. V shed 2 bases and J shed 4 bases, with 3 bases lying between them.

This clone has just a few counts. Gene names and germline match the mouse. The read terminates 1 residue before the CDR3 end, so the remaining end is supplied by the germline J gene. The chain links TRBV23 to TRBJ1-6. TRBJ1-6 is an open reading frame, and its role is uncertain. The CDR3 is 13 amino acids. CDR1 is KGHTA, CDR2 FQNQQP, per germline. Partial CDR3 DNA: TGCTCCAGCAGTCAATCGGGTAATTCGCCCCTCTAC. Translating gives CSSSQSGNSPLY. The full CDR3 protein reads CSSSQSGNSPLYF.

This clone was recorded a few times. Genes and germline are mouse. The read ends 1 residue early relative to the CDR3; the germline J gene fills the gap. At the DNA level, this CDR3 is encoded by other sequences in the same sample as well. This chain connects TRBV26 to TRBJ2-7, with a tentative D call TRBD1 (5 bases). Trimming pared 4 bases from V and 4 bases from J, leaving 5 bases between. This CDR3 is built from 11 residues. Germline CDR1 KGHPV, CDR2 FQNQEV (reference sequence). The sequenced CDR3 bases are TGTGCCAGCAGTCAGGGGTATGAACAGTAC. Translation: CASSQGYEQY. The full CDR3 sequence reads CASSQGYEQYF. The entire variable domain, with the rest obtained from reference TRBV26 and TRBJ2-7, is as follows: NSKVIQTPRYLVKGQGQKAKMRCIPEKGHPVVFWYQQNKNNEFKFLINFQNQEVLQQIDMTEKRFSAECPSNSPCSLEIQSSEAGDSALYLCASSQGYEQYFGPGTRLTVL.

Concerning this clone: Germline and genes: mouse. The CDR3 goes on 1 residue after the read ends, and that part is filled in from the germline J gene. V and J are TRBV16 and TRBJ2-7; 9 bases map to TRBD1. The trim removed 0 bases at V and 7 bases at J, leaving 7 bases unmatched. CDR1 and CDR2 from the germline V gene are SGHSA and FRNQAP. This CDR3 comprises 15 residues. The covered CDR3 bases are TGTGCAAGCAGCTTAGAACAGGGGGCGCGGGGGGAACAGTAC. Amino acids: CASSLEQGARGEQY. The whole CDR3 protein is CASSLEQGARGEQYF.

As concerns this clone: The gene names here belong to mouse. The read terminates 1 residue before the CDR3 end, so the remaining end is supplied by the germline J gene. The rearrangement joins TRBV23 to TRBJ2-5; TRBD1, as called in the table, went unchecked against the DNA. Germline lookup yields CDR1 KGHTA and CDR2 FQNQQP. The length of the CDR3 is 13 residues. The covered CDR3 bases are TGCTCCAGCAGTCAATCTCAGGGGGACACCCAGTAC. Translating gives CSSSQSQGDTQY. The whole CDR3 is CSSSQSQGDTQYF. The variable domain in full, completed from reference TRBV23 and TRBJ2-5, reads DAAVTQKPRYLIKMKGQEAEMKCIPEKGHTAVFWYQQKQSKELKFLIYFQNQQPLDQIDMVKERFSAVCPSSSLCSLGIRTCEAEDSALYLCSSSQSQGDTQYFGPGTRLLVL.

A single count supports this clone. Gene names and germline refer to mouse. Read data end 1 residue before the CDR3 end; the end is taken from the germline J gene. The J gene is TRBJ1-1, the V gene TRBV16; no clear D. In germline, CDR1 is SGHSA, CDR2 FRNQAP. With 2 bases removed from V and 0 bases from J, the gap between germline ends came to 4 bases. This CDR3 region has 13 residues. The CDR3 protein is CASSLTANTEVFF. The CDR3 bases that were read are TGTGCAAGCAGCTTAACAGCAAACACAGAAGTCTTC.

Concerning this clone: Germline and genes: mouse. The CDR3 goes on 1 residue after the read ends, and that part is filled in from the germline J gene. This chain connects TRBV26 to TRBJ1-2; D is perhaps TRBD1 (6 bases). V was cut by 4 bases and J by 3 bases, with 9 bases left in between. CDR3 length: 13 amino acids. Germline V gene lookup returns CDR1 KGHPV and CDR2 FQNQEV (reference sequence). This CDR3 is CASSPQGYSDYTF. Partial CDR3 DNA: TGTGCCAGCAGTCCACAGGGTTACTCCGACTACACC.